Sequencing of this T cell receptor delta chain was carried out in a study of γδ T cells in repeated Plasmodium falciparum infection. TCRdb reapplied CATT to the multiplex PCR reads. There are 85,000 to 90,000 delta-chain clones in the sample; 1.4% to 1.5% occur only once, and around 8.1% lies in the top ten. CDR3 length equals 18 residues. Germline assignment: CDR1 TSWWSYY and CDR2 QGS. V gave up 1 base and J gave up 4 bases; unmatched junction bases: 9. Gammadelta T cells were flow-sorted from PBMC into Vgamma9/Vdelta2+ and Vdelta2-negative populations for bulk analysis. In this sample, this clone turned up a few times. Since a far larger clone is one base different, this is likely a read error. This CDR3 is also generated by other DNA sequences in the sample.

The sample consisted of gamma-delta T cells from blood. This chain joins TRDV1 and TRDJ1; 13 positions match TRDD3. The J gene, missing from TCRdb, was assigned here through DNA to germline matching. The sequence was collected from a pool of human donors (malaria-infected and uninfected, not separated). The CDR3 nucleotides read TGTGCTCTTGGGGAACCGTACTGGGGGATACGTCGGGGCGATAAACTCATCTTT. Translation: CALGEPYWGIRRGDKLIF.